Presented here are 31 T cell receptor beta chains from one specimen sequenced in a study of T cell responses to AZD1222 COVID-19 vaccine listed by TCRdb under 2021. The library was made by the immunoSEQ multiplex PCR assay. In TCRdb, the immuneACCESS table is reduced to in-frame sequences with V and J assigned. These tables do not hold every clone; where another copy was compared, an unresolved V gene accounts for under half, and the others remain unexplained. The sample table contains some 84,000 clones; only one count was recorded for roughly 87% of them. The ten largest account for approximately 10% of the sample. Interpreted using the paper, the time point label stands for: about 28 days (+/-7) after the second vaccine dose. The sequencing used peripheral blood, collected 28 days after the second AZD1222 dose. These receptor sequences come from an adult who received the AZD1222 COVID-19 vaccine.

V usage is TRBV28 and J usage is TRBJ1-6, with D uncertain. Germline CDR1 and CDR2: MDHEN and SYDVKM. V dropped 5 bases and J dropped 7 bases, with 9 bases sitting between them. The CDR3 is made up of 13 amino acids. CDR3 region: CASSPSGNSPLHF. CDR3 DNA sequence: TGTGCCAGCAGTCCCAGTGGGAATTCACCCCTCCACTTT.

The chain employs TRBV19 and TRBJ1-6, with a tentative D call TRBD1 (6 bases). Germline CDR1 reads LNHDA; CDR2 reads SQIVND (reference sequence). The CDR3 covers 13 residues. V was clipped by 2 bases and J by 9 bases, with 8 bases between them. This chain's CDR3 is CASSIRGVSPLHF. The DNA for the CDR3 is TGTGCCAGTAGTATAAGGGGGGTTTCACCCCTCCACTTT. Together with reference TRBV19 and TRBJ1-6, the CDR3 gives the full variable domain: DGGITQSPKYLFRKEGQNVTLSCEQNLNHDAMYWYRQDPGQGLRLIYYSQIVNDFQKGDIAEGYSVSREKKESFPLTVTSAQKNPTAFYLCASSIRGVSPLHFGNGTRLTVT.

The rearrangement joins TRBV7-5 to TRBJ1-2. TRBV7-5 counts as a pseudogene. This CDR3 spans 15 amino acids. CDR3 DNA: TGTGCCAGAAGCTCCGTGACCGGGACCATATATGGCTACACCTTC. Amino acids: CARSSVTGTIYGYTF.

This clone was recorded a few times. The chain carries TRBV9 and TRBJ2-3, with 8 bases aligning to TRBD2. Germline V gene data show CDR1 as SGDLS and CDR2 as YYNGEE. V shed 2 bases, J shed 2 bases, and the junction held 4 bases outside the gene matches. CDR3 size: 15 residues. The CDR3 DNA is TGTGCCAGCAGCGTGGGCGGGGGGCCCACAGATACGCAGTATTTT. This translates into CASSVGGGPTDTQYF. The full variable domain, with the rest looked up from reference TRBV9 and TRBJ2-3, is DSGVTQTPKHLITATGQRVTLRCSPRSGDLSVYWYQQSLDQGLQFLIQYYNGEERAKGNILERFSAQQFPDLHSELNLSSLELGDSALYFCASSVGGGPTDTQYFGPGTRLTVL.

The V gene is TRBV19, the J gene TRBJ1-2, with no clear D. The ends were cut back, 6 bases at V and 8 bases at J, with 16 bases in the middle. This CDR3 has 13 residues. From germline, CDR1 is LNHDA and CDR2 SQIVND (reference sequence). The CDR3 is CASSSWTMGGYTF. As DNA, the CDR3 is TGTGCCAGTAGCTCTTGGACCATGGGGGGCTACACCTTC.

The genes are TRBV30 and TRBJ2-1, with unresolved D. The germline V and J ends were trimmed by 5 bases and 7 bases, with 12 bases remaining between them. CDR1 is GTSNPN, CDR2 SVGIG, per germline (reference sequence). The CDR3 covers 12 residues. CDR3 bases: TGTGCCTGGGTACCATGGGGAAATGAGCAGTTCTTC. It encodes CAWVPWGNEQFF.

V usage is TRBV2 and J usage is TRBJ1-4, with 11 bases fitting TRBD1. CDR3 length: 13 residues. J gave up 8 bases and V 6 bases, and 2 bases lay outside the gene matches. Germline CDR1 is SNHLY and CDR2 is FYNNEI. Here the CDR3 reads CASSGTGGEKLFF. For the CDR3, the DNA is TGTGCCAGCAGCGGGACAGGGGGGGAAAAACTGTTTTTT. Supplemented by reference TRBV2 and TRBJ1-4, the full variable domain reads EPEVTQTPSHQVTQMGQEVILRCVPISNHLYFYWYRQILGQKVEFLVSFYNNEISEKSEIFDDQFSVERPDGSNFTLKIRSTKLEDSAMYFCASSGTGGEKLFFGSGTQLSVL.

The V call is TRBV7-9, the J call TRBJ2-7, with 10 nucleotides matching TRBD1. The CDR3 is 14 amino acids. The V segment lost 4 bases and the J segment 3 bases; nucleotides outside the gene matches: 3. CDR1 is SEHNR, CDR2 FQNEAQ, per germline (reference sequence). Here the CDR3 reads CASSSGQGVYEQYF. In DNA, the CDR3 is TGTGCCAGCAGCTCAGGACAGGGGGTCTACGAGCAGTACTTC.

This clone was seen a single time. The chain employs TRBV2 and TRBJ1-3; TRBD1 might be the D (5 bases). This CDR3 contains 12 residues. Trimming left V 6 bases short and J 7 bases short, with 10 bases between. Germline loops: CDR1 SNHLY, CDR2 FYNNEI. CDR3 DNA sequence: TGTGCCAGCAGCCTGGGGGGGAACACCATATATTTT. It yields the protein CASSLGGNTIYF. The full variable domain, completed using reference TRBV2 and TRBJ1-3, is EPEVTQTPSHQVTQMGQEVILRCVPISNHLYFYWYRQILGQKVEFLVSFYNNEISEKSEIFDDQFSVERPDGSNFTLKIRSTKLEDSAMYFCASSLGGNTIYFGEGSWLTVV.

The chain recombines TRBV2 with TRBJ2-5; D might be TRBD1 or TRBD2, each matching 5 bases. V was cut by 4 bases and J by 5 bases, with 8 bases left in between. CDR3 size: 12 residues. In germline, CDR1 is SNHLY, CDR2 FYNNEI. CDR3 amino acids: CASSGDPETQYF. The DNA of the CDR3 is TGTGCCAGCAGTGGGGACCCGGAGACCCAGTACTTC.

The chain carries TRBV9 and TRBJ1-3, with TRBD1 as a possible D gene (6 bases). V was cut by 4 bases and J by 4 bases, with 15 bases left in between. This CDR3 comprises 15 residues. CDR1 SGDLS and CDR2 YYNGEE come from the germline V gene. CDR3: CASSSTRGDGNTIYF. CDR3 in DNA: TGTGCCAGCAGCTCAACTAGGGGGGACGGAAACACCATATATTTT.

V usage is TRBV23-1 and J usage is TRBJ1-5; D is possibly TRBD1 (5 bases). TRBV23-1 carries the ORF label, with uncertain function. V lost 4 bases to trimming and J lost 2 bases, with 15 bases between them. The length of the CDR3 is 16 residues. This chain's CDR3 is CASSLGGGDGNQPQHF. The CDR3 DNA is TGCGCCAGCAGTCTCGGTGGGGGGGATGGCAATCAGCCCCAGCATTTT.

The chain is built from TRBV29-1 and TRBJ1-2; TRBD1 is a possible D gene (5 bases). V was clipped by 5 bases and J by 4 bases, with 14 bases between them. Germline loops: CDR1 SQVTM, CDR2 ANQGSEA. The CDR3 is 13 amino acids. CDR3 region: CSVPGRNTYGYTF. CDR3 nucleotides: TGCAGCGTTCCAGGGAGGAATACCTATGGCTACACCTTC.

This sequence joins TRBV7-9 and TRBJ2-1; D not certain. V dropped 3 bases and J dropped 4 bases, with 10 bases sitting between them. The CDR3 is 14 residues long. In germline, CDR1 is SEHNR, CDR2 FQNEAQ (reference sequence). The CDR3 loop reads CASSFSETYNEQFF. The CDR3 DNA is TGTGCCAGCAGCTTCAGTGAGACATACAATGAGCAGTTCTTC.

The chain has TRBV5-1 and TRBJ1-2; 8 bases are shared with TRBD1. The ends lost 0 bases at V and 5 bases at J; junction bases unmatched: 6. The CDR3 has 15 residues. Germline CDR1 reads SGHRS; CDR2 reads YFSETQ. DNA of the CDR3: TGCGCCAGCAGCTTGGCGGCAGGGGGCGGGTATGGCTACACCTTC. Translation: CASSLAAGGGYGYTF.

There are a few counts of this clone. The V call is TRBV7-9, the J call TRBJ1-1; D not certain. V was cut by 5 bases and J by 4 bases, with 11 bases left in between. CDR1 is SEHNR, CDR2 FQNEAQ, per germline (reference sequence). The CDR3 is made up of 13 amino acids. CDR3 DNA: TGTGCCAGCAGCCCCAAGGGTCCCACTGAAGCTTTCTTT. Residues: CASSPKGPTEAFF.

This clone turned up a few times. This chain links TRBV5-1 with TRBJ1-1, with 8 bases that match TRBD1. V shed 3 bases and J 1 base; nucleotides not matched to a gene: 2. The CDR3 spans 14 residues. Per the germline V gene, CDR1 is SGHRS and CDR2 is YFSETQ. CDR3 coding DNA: TGCGCCAGCAGCTGGACAGGGACGAACACTGAAGCTTTCTTT. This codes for CASSWTGTNTEAFF. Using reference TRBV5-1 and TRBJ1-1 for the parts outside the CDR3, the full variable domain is KAGVTQTPRYLIKTRGQQVTLSCSPISGHRSVSWYQQTPGQGLQFLFEYFSETQRNKGNFPGRFSGRQFSNSRSEMNVSTLELGDSALYLCASSWTGTNTEAFFGQGTRLTVV.

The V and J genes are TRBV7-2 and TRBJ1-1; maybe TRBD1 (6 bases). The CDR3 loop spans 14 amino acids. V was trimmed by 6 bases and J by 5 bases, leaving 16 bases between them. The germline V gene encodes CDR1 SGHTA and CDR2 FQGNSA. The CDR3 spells CASRRQVGRTEAFF. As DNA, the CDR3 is TGTGCCAGCAGACGACAGGTGGGGAGGACTGAAGCTTTCTTT. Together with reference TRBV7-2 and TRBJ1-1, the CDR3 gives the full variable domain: GAGVSQSPSNKVTEKGKDVELRCDPISGHTALYWYRQSLGQGLEFLIYFQGNSAPDKSGLPSDRFSAERTGGSVSTLTIQRTQQEDSAVYLCASRRQVGRTEAFFGQGTRLTVV.

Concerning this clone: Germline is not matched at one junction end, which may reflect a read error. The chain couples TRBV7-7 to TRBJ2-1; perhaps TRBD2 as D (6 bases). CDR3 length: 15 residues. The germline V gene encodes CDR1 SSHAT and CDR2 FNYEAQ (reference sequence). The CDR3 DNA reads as TGTGCTAGCAGCTTAAGATGGGGGGACTACAATGAGCAGTTCTTC. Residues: CASSLRWGDYNEQFF.

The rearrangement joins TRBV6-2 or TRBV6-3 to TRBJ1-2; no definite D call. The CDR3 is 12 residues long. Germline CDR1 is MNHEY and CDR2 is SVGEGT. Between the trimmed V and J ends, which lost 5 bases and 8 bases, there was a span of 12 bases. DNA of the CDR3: TGTGCCAGCAGTCTGAGGAGTGGCGGCTACACCTTC. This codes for CASSLRSGGYTF.

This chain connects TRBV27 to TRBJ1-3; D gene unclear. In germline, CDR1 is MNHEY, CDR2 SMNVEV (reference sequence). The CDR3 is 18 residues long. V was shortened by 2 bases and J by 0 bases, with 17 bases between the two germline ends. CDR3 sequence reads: CASSLGTDPFRSGNTIYF. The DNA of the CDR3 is TGTGCCAGCAGTTTAGGAACGGATCCATTTCGCTCTGGAAACACCATATATTTT.

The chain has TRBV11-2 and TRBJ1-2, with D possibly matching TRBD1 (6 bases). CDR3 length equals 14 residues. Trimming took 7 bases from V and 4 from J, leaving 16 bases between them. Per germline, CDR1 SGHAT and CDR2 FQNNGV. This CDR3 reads CASTLGGTFYGYTF. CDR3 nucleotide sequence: TGTGCCAGCACCCTCGGCGGGACATTCTATGGCTACACCTTC.

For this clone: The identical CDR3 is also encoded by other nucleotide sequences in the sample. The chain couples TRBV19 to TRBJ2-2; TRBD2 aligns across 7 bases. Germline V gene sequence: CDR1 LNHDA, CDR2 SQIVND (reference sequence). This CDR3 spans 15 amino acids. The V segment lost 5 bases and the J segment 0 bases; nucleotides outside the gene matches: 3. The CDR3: CASSPGTTNTGELFF. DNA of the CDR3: TGTGCCAGTAGTCCCGGGACTACGAACACCGGGGAGCTGTTTTTT.

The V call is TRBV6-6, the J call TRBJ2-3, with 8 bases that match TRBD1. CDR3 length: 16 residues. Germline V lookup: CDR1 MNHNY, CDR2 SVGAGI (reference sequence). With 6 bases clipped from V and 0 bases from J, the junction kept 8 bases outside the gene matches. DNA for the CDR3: TGTGCCAGCAGCCGTGGACAGGGCGGGAGCACAGATACGCAGTATTTT. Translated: CASSRGQGGSTDTQYF.

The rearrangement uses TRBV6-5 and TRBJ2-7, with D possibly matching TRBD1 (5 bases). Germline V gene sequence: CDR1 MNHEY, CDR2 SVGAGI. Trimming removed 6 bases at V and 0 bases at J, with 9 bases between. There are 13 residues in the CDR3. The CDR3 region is CASRHRSSYEQYF. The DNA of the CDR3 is TGTGCCAGCAGACACAGGAGCTCCTACGAGCAGTACTTC.

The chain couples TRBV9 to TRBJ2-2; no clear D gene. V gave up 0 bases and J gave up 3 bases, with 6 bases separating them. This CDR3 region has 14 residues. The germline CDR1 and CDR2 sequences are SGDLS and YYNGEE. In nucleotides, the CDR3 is TGTGCCAGCAGCGTAGGGCAGCACACCGGGGAGCTGTTTTTT. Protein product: CASSVGQHTGELFF.

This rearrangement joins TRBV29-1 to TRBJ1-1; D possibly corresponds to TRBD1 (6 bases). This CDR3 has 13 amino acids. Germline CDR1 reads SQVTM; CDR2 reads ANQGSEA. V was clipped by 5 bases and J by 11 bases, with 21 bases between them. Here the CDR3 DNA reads TGCAGCGTTAGGCCTGATATGGAAAGGGGGGCTTTCTTT. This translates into CSVRPDMERGAFF. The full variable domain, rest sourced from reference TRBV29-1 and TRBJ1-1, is SAVISQKPSRDICQRGTSLTIQCQVDSQVTMMFWYRQQPGQSLTLIATANQGSEATYESGFVIDKFPISRPNLTFSTLTVSNMSPEDSSIYLCSVRPDMERGAFFGQGTRLTVV.

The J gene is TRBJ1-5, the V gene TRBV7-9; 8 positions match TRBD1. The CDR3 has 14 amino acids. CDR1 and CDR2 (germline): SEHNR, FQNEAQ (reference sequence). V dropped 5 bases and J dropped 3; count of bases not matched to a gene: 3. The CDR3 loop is CASSMGQDNQPQHF. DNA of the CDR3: TGTGCCAGCAGCATGGGACAGGACAATCAGCCCCAGCATTTT.

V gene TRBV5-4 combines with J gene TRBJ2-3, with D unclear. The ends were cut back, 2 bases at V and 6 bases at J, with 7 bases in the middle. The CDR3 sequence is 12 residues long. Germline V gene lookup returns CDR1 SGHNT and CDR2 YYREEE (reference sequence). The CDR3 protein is CASSFDGDTQYF. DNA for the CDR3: TGTGCCAGCAGCTTTGATGGGGATACGCAGTATTTT.

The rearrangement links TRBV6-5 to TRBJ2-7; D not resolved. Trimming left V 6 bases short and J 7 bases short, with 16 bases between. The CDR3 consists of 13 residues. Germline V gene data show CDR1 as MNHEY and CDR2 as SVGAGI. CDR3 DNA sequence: TGTGCCAGCAGCCCGGGTCAACAAAGGGAGCAGTACTTC. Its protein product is CASSPGQQREQYF.

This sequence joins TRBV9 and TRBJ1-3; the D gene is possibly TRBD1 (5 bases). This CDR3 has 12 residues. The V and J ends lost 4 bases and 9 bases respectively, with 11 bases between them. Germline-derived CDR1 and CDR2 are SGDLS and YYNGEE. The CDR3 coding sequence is TGTGCCAGCAGCTTAGGGGATACCACCATATATTTT. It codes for CASSLGDTTIYF.